A single sample gave rise to the 17 T cell receptor beta chains below, sequenced in a study of cytomegalovirus exposure and HLA in healthy donors. PCR employed 60 Vbeta and 13 Jbeta primers. Produced via immunoSEQ multiplex PCR; TCRdb's table is partial and in-frame only. This table holds some 90,000 clones, approximately 72% found once. The sample taken for sequencing was PBMCs. The receptors were sampled from a middle-aged woman in good health and CMV-seronegative.

The V gene is TRBV10-3, the J gene TRBJ2-6, with a tentative D call TRBD1 (6 bases). Trimming pared 6 bases from V and 1 base from J, leaving 13 bases between. This CDR3 spans 16 amino acids. The germline V gene encodes CDR1 ENHRY and CDR2 SYGVKD. In DNA form, the CDR3 reads TGTGCCATCAGGAGGACAGCGCAATCTGGGGCCAACGTCCTGACTTTC. Its translation: CAIRRTAQSGANVLTF.

The chain carries TRBV19 and TRBJ1-2, with 8 nucleotides matching TRBD1. The CDR3 loop spans 14 amino acids. The germline V gene encodes CDR1 LNHDA and CDR2 SQIVND (reference sequence). The ends lost 5 bases at V and 7 bases at J; junction bases unmatched: 9. CDR3 protein: CASSGGQGITGYTF. CDR3 DNA: TGTGCCAGTAGTGGCGGACAGGGAATCACTGGCTACACCTTC.

J is TRBJ1-6 and V is TRBV5-6; 12 bases match TRBD1. V lost 5 bases to trimming and J lost 8 bases; unmatched junction nucleotides: 11. The CDR3 sequence is 17 residues long. The germline V gene encodes CDR1 SGHDT and CDR2 YYEEEE. The DNA of the CDR3 is TGTGCCAGCAGACCTTCCGGGACAGGGGGCAATTATTCACCCCTCCACTTT. This encodes CASRPSGTGGNYSPLHF.

The chain carries TRBV10-1 and TRBJ2-1; TRBD1 matches at 8 bases. Germline assignment: CDR1 WNHNN and CDR2 SYGVQD (reference sequence). The CDR3 consists of 15 residues. V lost 2 bases and J lost 9; bases outside the gene matches: 9. CDR3 DNA: TGCGCCAGCAGTGAGGGGACAGGCTTTCTCAGTGAGCAGTTCTTC. This codes for CASSEGTGFLSEQFF.

The V and J genes are TRBV27 and TRBJ2-7, with D possibly being TRBD1 (5 bases). This CDR3 is built from 14 residues. In germline, CDR1 is MNHEY, CDR2 SMNVEV (reference sequence). V gave up 7 bases and J gave up 2 bases, with 15 bases separating them. In DNA, the CDR3 is TGTGCCAGCACTTCCTCGGACACCCCCTACGAGCAGTACTTC. It encodes CASTSSDTPYEQYF.

V is TRBV6-5 and J is TRBJ2-5; D is possibly TRBD2 (7 bases). The last part of the DNA fits TRBJ2-7 better; the J call may be wrong. The CDR3 is made up of 15 amino acids. From germline, CDR1 is MNHEY and CDR2 SVGAGI. CDR3 residues: CASRGEGGLSYEQYF. The CDR3 DNA sequence: TGTGCCAGCAGGGGGGAGGGGGGTCTCTCCTACGAGCAGTACTTC.

This chain links TRBV5-4 with TRBJ2-1; TRBD1 aligns across 8 bases. This CDR3 contains 15 residues. Germline V gene sequence: CDR1 SGHNT, CDR2 YYREEE (reference sequence). CDR3 amino acids: CVSQGARGLPNEQFF. The CDR3 region has the DNA TGTGTAAGCCAGGGGGCGCGGGGACTCCCTAATGAGCAGTTCTTC.

This clone was counted between two and nine times. J is TRBJ2-2 and V is TRBV4-2, with 8 bases aligning to TRBD2. Looked up from germline, CDR1 is LGHNA and CDR2 is YNFKEQ. V shed 0 bases and J 5 bases; nucleotides not matched to a gene: 8. This CDR3 is built from 17 residues. CDR3 amino acids: CASSQDTEAGVTGELFF. The CDR3 bases are TGTGCCAGCAGCCAAGATACGGAAGCGGGAGTGACCGGGGAGCTGTTTTTT.

The V and J genes are TRBV27 and TRBJ2-7; perhaps TRBD2 as D (5 bases). The CDR3 spans 14 residues. V was trimmed by 8 bases and J by 0 bases, leaving 14 bases between them. Germline V gene data show CDR1 as MNHEY and CDR2 as SMNVEV (reference sequence). Here the CDR3 DNA reads TGTGCCAGCTCCAGTGAGGAGGTCTCCTACGAGCAGTACTTC. This sequence encodes CASSSEEVSYEQYF.

This clone has a single count. A single base separates this from a much larger clone, so it may be a read error. The chain joins TRBV6-4 to TRBJ1-1, with 9 bases identical to TRBD1. CDR3 length equals 12 residues. V lost 6 bases and J lost 4; bases outside the gene matches: 0. Germline lookup yields CDR1 MRHNA and CDR2 SNTAGT. The CDR3 DNA reads as TGTGCCAGCAGGGACAGGGGCACTGAAGCTTTCTTT. It translates to CASRDRGTEAFF.

J is TRBJ1-1 and V is TRBV11-2; TRBD1 agrees at 8 bases. V lost 4 bases and J lost 0; bases outside the gene matches: 10. This CDR3 comprises 17 residues. Germline assignment: CDR1 SGHAT and CDR2 FQNNGV. The CDR3 sequence: CASSSILQGAVNTEAFF. The CDR3 DNA sequence: TGTGCCAGCAGCTCAATCTTGCAGGGGGCGGTGAACACTGAAGCTTTCTTT.

The chain combines TRBV7-8 with TRBJ2-2; weak D call: TRBD1 (6 bases). CDR1 SGHVS and CDR2 FQNEAQ come from the germline V gene. This CDR3 comprises 16 residues. The V end lost 5 bases, the J end lost 4 bases, and 17 bases lay between the germline ends. The CDR3 spells CASSPSRGRGTGELFF. The CDR3 DNA reads TGTGCCAGCAGCCCCAGTAGGGGGAGAGGCACCGGGGAGCTGTTTTTT.

V usage is TRBV2 and J usage is TRBJ2-7; TRBD2 aligns across 7 bases. This CDR3 contains 13 residues. Germline V gives CDR1 SNHLY, CDR2 FYNNEI. Trimming removed 6 bases from V and 4 bases from J; junction bases left unmatched: 6. In DNA form, the CDR3 reads TGTGCCAGCAGGGCTAGCGGTGTGTACGAGCAGTACTTC. Protein: CASRASGVYEQYF.

This clone has just a few counts. CDR3: CASSEVRTGRNTIYF. The CDR3 nucleotides are TGTGCCAGCAGTGAAGTGCGGACAGGCAGAAACACCATATATTTT. The V call is TRBV2, the J call TRBJ1-3; 7 bases line up with TRBD1. The V segment lost 1 base and the J segment 5 bases; nucleotides outside the gene matches: 5. This CDR3 has 15 residues. Germline values: CDR1 SNHLY, CDR2 FYNNEI. The whole variable domain, filled in from reference TRBV2 and TRBJ1-3, reads EPEVTQTPSHQVTQMGQEVILRCVPISNHLYFYWYRQILGQKVEFLVSFYNNEISEKSEIFDDQFSVERPDGSNFTLKIRSTKLEDSAMYFCASSEVRTGRNTIYFGEGSWLTVV.

The chain is built from TRBV25-1 and TRBJ2-1, with 10 nucleotides matching TRBD2. Losses at the gene ends were 5 bases for V and 6 bases for J; bases not matched to a gene: 13. The length of the CDR3 is 17 residues. Germline CDR1 and CDR2: MGHDK and SYGVNS. The CDR3 DNA reads as TGTGCCAGCAGTCCTAAAGGGGCTAGCGGGAGACTCAATGAGCAGTTCTTC. This codes for CASSPKGASGRLNEQFF.

This rearrangement joins TRBV5-1 to TRBJ1-1; possible D gene TRBD1, 5 bases. CDR1 SGHRS and CDR2 YFSETQ come from the germline V gene. V was shortened by 2 bases and J by 2 bases, with 13 bases between the two germline ends. The length of the CDR3 is 15 residues. CDR3 DNA: TGCGCCAGCAGCTTAGGACACCCGAGTAACACTGAAGCTTTCTTT. Its translation: CASSLGHPSNTEAFF. Drawing the rest from reference TRBV5-1 and TRBJ1-1, the complete variable domain is KAGVTQTPRYLIKTRGQQVTLSCSPISGHRSVSWYQQTPGQGLQFLFEYFSETQRNKGNFPGRFSGRQFSNSRSEMNVSTLELGDSALYLCASSLGHPSNTEAFFGQGTRLTVV.

This chain joins TRBV7-8 and TRBJ2-3, with 7 positions matching TRBD2. This CDR3 has 16 amino acids. V lost 5 bases and J lost 4; bases outside the gene matches: 12. Germline lookup yields CDR1 SGHVS and CDR2 FQNEAQ. Here the CDR3 DNA reads TGTGCCAGCAGCCTCAGCGGTCGCGGGAGCGCAGATACGCAGTATTTT. Its protein product is CASSLSGRGSADTQYF.